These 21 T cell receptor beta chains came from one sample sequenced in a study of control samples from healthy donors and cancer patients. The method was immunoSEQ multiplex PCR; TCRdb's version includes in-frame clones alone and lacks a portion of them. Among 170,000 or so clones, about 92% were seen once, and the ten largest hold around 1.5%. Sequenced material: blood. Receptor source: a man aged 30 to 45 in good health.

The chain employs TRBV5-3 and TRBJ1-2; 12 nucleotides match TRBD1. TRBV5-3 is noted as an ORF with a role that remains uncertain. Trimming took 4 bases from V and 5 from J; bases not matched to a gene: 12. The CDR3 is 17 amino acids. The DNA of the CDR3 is TGTGCCAGAAGCCACTGCCCCCCGGGACAGGGGGCGTATGGCTACACCTTC. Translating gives CARSHCPPGQGAYGYTF.

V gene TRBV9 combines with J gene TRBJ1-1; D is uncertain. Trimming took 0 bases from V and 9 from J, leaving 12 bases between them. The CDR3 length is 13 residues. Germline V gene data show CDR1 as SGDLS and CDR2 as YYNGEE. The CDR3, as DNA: TGTGCCAGCAGCGTAGAGGCAAGGGATCAAGCTTTCTTT. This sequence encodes CASSVEARDQAFF.

CDR3 DNA sequence: TGTGCCAGCAGTACGCTGGATGAAAAACTGTTTTTT. It translates to CASSTLDEKLFF. The chain uses TRBV6-5 and TRBJ1-4; D gene ambiguous. Trimming cost V 5 bases and J 6 bases, with 7 bases left between them. The V gene's germline CDR1 is MNHEY and CDR2 SVGAGI. The CDR3 extends over 12 amino acids.

The CDR3 bases are TGCGCCAGCAGTGAGGCCTCGGAGACCCAGTACTTC. Translating gives CASSEASETQYF. The chain joins TRBV10-2 to TRBJ2-5; the D is unclear. Germline loops: CDR1 WSHSY, CDR2 SAAADI. The CDR3 spans 12 residues. Trimming shortened V by 2 bases and J by 5 bases, and 6 bases separated the two germline ends.

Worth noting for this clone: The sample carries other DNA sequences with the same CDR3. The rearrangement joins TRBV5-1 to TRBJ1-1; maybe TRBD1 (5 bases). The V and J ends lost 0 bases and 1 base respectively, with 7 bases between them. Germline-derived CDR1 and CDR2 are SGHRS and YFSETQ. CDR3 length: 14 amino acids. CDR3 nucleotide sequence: TGCGCCAGCAGCTTGGAGGGGACGAACACTGAAGCTTTCTTT. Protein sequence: CASSLEGTNTEAFF.

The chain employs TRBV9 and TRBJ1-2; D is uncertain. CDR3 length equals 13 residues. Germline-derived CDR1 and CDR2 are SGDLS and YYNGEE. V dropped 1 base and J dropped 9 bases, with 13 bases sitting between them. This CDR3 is CASSVYGSMRYTF. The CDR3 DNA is TGTGCCAGCAGCGTATACGGTTCAATGCGCTACACCTTC.

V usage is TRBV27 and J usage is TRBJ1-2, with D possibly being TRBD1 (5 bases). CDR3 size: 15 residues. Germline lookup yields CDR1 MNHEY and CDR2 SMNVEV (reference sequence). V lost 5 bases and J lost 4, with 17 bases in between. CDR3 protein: CASSPGREGPYGYTF. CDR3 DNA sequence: TGTGCCAGCAGTCCCGGCCGGGAGGGACCCTATGGCTACACCTTC.

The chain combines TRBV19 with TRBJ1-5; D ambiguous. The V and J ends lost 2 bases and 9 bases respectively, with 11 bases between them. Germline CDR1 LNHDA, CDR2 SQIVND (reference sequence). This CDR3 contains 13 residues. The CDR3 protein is CASSISDLGPQHF. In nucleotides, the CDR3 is TGTGCCAGTAGTATATCAGATCTGGGGCCCCAGCATTTT. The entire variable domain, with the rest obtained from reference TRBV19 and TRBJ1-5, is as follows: DGGITQSPKYLFRKEGQNVTLSCEQNLNHDAMYWYRQDPGQGLRLIYYSQIVNDFQKGDIAEGYSVSREKKESFPLTVTSAQKNPTAFYLCASSISDLGPQHFGDGTRLSIL.

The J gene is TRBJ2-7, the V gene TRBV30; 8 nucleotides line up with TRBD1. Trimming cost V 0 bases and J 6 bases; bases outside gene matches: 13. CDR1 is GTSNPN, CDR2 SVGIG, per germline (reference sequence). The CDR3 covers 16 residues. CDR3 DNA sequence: TGTGCCTGGAGTGTACCGCACCGCGGACAGGGACGCGAGCAGTACTTC. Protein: CAWSVPHRGQGREQYF.

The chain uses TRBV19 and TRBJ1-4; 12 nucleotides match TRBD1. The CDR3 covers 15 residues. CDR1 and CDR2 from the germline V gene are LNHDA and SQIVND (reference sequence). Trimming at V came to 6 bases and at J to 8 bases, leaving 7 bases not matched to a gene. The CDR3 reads CASSGTGGPREKLFF. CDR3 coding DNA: TGTGCCAGTAGCGGGACAGGGGGCCCTCGGGAAAAACTGTTTTTT.

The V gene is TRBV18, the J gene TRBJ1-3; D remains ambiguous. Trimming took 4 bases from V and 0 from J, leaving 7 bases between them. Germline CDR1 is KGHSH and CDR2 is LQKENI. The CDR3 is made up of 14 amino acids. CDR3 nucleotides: TGTGCCAGCTCACGCAGCCTCTCTGGAAACACCATATATTTT. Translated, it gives CASSRSLSGNTIYF.

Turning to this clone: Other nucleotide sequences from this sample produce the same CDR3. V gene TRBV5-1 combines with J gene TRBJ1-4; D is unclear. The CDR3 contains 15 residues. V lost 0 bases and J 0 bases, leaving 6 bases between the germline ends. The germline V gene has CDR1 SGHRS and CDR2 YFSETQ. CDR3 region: CASSLEGATNEKLFF. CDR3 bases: TGCGCCAGCAGCTTGGAGGGAGCAACTAATGAAAAACTGTTTTTT.

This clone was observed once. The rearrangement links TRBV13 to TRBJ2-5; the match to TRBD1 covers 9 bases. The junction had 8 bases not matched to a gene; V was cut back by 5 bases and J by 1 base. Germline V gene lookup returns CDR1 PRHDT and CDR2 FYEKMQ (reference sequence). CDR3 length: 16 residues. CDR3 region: CASSTGGQGRQETQYF. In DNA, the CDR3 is TGTGCCAGCAGCACAGGCGGACAGGGGCGCCAAGAGACCCAGTACTTC.

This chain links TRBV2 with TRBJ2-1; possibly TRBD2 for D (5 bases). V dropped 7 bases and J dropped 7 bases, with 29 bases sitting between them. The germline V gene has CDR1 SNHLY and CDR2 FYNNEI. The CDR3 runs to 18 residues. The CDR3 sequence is CASIFTEISTRKANEQFF. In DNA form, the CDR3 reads TGTGCCAGCATTTTTACGGAGATCTCAACTAGAAAAGCTAATGAGCAGTTCTTC.

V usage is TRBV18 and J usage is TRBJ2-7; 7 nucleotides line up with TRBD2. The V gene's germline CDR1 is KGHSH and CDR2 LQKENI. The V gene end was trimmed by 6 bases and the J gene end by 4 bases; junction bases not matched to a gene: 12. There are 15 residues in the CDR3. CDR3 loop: CASSLASGKEYEQYF. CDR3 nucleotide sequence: TGTGCCAGCTCGCTCGCCAGCGGGAAGGAGTACGAGCAGTACTTC.

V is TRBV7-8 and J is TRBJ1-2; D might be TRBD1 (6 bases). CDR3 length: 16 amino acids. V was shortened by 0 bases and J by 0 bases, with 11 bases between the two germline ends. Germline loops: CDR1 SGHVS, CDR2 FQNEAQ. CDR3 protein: CASSLAGALPNYGYTF. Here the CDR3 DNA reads TGTGCCAGCAGCTTAGCGGGGGCCCTACCTAACTATGGCTACACCTTC. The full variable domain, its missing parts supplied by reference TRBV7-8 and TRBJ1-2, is GAGVSQSPRYKVAKRGQDVALRCDPISGHVSLFWYQQALGQGPEFLTYFQNEAQLDKSGLPSDRFFAERPEGSVSTLKIQRTQQEDSAVYLCASSLAGALPNYGYTFGSGTRLTVV.

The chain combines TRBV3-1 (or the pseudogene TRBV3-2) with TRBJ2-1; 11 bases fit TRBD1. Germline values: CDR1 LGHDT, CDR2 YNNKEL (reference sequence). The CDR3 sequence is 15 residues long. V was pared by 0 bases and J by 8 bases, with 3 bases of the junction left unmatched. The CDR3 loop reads CASSQEGTGGYEQFF. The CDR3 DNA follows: TGTGCCAGCAGCCAAGAGGGGACAGGGGGGTATGAGCAGTTCTTC.

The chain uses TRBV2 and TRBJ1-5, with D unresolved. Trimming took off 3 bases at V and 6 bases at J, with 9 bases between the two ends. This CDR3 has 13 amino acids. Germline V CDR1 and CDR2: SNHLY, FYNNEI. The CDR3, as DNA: TGTGCCAGCAGTGATGAAAGTAGTCAGCCCCAGCATTTT. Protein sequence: CASSDESSQPQHF.

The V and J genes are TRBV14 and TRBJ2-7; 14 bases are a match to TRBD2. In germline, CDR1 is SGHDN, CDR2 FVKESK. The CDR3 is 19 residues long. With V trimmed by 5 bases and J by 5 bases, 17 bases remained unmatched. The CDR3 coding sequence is TGTGCCAGCAGCTTCTATTGGGGGGGCGGGACTAGCGGGAGCAACGAGCAGTACTTC. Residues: CASSFYWGGGTSGSNEQYF.

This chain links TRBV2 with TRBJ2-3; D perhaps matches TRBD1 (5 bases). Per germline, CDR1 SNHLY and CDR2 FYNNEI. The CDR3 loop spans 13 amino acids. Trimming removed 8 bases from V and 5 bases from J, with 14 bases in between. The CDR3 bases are TGTGCCAGCTGCAGGGAACAGTTAGATACGCAGTATTTT. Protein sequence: CASCREQLDTQYF.

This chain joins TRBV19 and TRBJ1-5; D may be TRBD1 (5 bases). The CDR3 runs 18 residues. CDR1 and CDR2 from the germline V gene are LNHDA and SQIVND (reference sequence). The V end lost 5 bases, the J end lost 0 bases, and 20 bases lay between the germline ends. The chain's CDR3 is CASSVRRGGKNSNQPQHF. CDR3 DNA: TGTGCCAGTAGTGTACGTCGGGGGGGAAAAAATAGCAATCAGCCCCAGCATTTT. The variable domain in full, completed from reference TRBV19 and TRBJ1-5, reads DGGITQSPKYLFRKEGQNVTLSCEQNLNHDAMYWYRQDPGQGLRLIYYSQIVNDFQKGDIAEGYSVSREKKESFPLTVTSAQKNPTAFYLCASSVRRGGKNSNQPQHFGDGTRLSIL.